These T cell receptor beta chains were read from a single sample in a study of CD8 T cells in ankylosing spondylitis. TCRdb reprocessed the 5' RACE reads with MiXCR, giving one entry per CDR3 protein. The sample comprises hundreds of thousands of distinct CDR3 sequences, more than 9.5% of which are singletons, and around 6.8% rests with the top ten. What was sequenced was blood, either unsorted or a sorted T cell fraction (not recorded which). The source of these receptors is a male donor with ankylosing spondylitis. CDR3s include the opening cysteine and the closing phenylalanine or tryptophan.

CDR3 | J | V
CSALDPRGSYNEQFF | TRBJ2-1 | TRBV20-1
CASSLAGPETQYF | TRBJ2-5 | TRBV5-6
CASSVGRGQETQYF | TRBJ2-5 | TRBV2
CASSQARQGNTEAFF | TRBJ1-1 | TRBV3-1
CASSLQGLAGFNEQFF | TRBJ2-1 | TRBV5-1
CASSSTPDRGGNEQFF | TRBJ2-1 | TRBV5-1
CSAMFGGRALETQYF | TRBJ2-5 | TRBV20-1
CASSLSGPERVSGGANVLTF | TRBJ2-6 | TRBV5-1
CASHGDSHTGELFF | TRBJ2-2 | TRBV25-1
CASSLIGGEGDTQYF | TRBJ2-3 | TRBV7-7
CASSLELAATVLNEQFF | TRBJ2-1 | TRBV5-5
CASSPQGLNEKLFF | TRBJ1-4 | TRBV12-3/TRBV12-4
CASSLAVGIYNEQFF | TRBJ2-1 | TRBV5-1
CASSNYPGQGEHSGNTIYF | TRBJ1-3 | TRBV12-3/TRBV12-4
CASRTATNEKLFF | TRBJ1-4 | TRBV5-1
CATGPGTGGVETQYF | TRBJ2-5 | TRBV24-1
CATSRDGLPGDTQYF | TRBJ2-3 | TRBV15
CASSQAAPGLAGEETQYF | TRBJ2-5 | TRBV4-2
CASSPTGGAGNEKLFF | TRBJ1-4 | TRBV5-4
CASSEGGGRGTGELFF | TRBJ2-2 | TRBV2
CASSSGKAYNEQFF | TRBJ2-1 | TRBV10-2
CASSLAGTLNDNSPLHF | TRBJ1-6 | TRBV5-1
CASSLQPGQGGDTQYF | TRBJ2-3 | TRBV5-1
CASSQVDLKTQYF | TRBJ2-5 | TRBV4-1
CSVRGGSNTEAFF | TRBJ1-1 | TRBV29-1
CSARDRADYSGNTIYF | TRBJ1-3 | TRBV20-1
CASSHGREGPVEQFF | TRBJ2-1 | TRBV23-1
CACLRGRTYGDTQYF | TRBJ2-3 | TRBV30